The T cell receptor (beta chain) described here comes from a study of blood T cell repertoires in COVID-19. Across the whole study: Whether acute or convalescent, the COVID-19 samples came from the United States, Italy and Spain. PBMCs, B-cell-depleted T cells, or T cells were the source of the cDNA or gDNA that made up the material.

As concerns this clone: Distinct nucleotide sequences in the sample also encode this CDR3.

This CDR3 is 15 amino acids long. Between the trimmed V and J ends, which lost 0 bases and 0 bases, there was a span of 8 bases. Germline lookup yields CDR1 KGHSH and CDR2 LQKENI. In the authors' workflow: By means of reference gene primer amplification, nucleated cell counts were estimated. Sequencing was performed with immunoSEQ multiplex PCR; in TCRdb, only in-frame clones are kept and a portion is missing. V and J calls and clone size come straight from that table; D and trimming were deduced from the DNA. Here the sample spans roughly 130,000 clones, approximately 80% being singletons. The source is a woman of 80 years or more with acute or convalescent COVID-19. Sample: peripheral blood. The V and J genes are TRBV18 and TRBJ1-1; D is unclear. CDR3 nucleotide sequence: TGTGCCAGCTCACCACCGGCGGGCTTGAACACTGAAGCTTTCTTT. This sequence encodes CASSPPAGLNTEAFF.